The 31 T cell receptor beta chains listed next were all sequenced from one sample in a study of blood T cell repertoires in COVID-19. TCRdb's copy holds only in-frame clones and misses some; the assay was immunoSEQ multiplex PCR. The sample has around 250,000 clones, approximately 90% seen once. Input material: PBMCs or T cells enriched from blood (not recorded which). The receptors here all came from a woman in her twenties or thirties with acute COVID-19.

This clone has more than one count but fewer than ten. The chain employs TRBV27 and TRBJ2-7; 11 bases are a match to TRBD1. Unmatched junction bases numbered 8, after V lost 5 bases and J lost 5 bases. CDR3 length: 15 amino acids. Germline V gene lookup returns CDR1 MNHEY and CDR2 SMNVEV (reference sequence). This chain's CDR3 is CASSLSGTGGHEQYF. The DNA for the CDR3 is TGTGCCAGCAGTCTCTCCGGGACAGGGGGTCACGAGCAGTACTTC.

This sequence joins TRBV27 and TRBJ2-7; 15 nucleotides align to TRBD2. Germline values: CDR1 MNHEY, CDR2 SMNVEV (reference sequence). Trimming removed 8 bases from V and 5 bases from J; junction bases left unmatched: 7. This CDR3 is built from 15 residues. CDR3 residues: CASGLGTSGGHEQYF. DNA of the CDR3: TGTGCCAGCGGTCTGGGGACTAGCGGGGGGCACGAGCAGTACTTC.

The CDR3 DNA reads as TGTGCCAGCAGTTTAAGGGGGATTAGCGGGGCAGATACGCAGTATTTT. Amino acids: CASSLRGISGADTQYF. The V and J genes are TRBV27 and TRBJ2-3; 8 bases are shared with TRBD2. The J segment lost 4 bases and the V segment lost 2 bases, leaving 8 bases of the junction unmatched. In germline, CDR1 is MNHEY, CDR2 SMNVEV (reference sequence). The CDR3 is 16 residues long.

This clone has a handful of counts. The V and J genes are TRBV5-1 and TRBJ1-1; D unresolved. The germline CDR1 and CDR2 sequences are SGHRS and YFSETQ. The CDR3 sequence is 14 residues long. Trimming stripped 2 bases from V and 0 bases from J, with 8 bases between. The DNA for the CDR3 is TGCGCCAGCAGCTTATCAGTAATGAACACTGAAGCTTTCTTT. Its protein is CASSLSVMNTEAFF.

The chain has TRBV5-1 and TRBJ2-1, with D perhaps TRBD2 (6 bases). V lost 4 bases and J 7 bases, leaving 15 bases between the germline ends. The CDR3 extends over 14 amino acids. The germline V gene has CDR1 SGHRS and CDR2 YFSETQ. DNA for the CDR3: TGCGCCAGCAGCCTGGCCGTGGGGGGAAATGAGCAGTTCTTC. Residues: CASSLAVGGNEQFF.

The CDR3 loop reads CASSLGTGYNEQFF. Here the CDR3 DNA reads TGTGCCAGCAGCTTAGGAACAGGCTACAATGAGCAGTTCTTC. The J gene is TRBJ2-1, the V gene TRBV7-2; a possible D gene is TRBD1 (5 bases). The CDR3 runs to 14 residues. Germline CDR1 and CDR2: SGHTA and FQGNSA. Trimming cost V 1 base and J 3 bases, with 7 bases left between them.

CDR3 bases: TGCGCCAGCAGCTTGGCCTGGGTAGGGGATGAGCAGTTCTTC. This translates into CASSLAWVGDEQFF. The chain combines TRBV5-1 with TRBJ2-1; possible D gene TRBD1, 5 bases. Per the germline V gene, CDR1 is SGHRS and CDR2 is YFSETQ. Deletions cut 0 bases from V and 8 bases from J, with 12 bases between. The CDR3 is 14 residues long.

The gene calls are TRBV25-1 and TRBJ2-7; tentatively, D is TRBD1 (5 bases). The CDR3 contains 16 residues. The V and J ends lost 0 bases and 2 bases respectively, with 14 bases between them. Germline V CDR1 and CDR2: MGHDK, SYGVNS. For the CDR3, the DNA is TGTGCCAGCAGTGAATACCTCGAAACGGACACCTACGAGCAGTACTTC. Its translation: CASSEYLETDTYEQYF.

This chain joins TRBV14 and TRBJ1-1; 9 bases match TRBD1. The CDR3 totals 16 residues. J lost 4 bases, V lost 2 bases, and 8 bases had no gene match. The germline gives CDR1 SGHDN, CDR2 FVKESK. CDR3 sequence reads: CASSQPVLDRGTEAFF. The DNA for the CDR3 is TGTGCCAGCAGCCAACCGGTCTTGGACAGGGGCACTGAAGCTTTCTTT.

The chain has TRBV28 and TRBJ2-7; TRBD2 aligns across 8 bases. The CDR3 runs 13 residues. The trim removed 3 bases at V and 6 bases at J, leaving 4 bases unmatched. In germline, CDR1 is MDHEN, CDR2 SYDVKM. The CDR3 loop reads CASSFGTRFEQYF. CDR3 coding DNA: TGTGCCAGCAGTTTCGGGACTAGGTTCGAGCAGTACTTC.

This chain links TRBV18 with TRBJ2-3; 11 bases are shared with TRBD2. This CDR3 has 16 residues. V dropped 10 bases and J dropped 5; count of bases not matched to a gene: 14. Germline V gene sequence: CDR1 KGHSH, CDR2 LQKENI. The CDR3 loop reads CATQILAGVPEDTQYF. CDR3 nucleotides: TGTGCCACCCAAATACTAGCGGGAGTCCCCGAAGATACGCAGTATTTT.

The CDR3 coding sequence is TGTGCCAGCAGTTTAATCAGCTATGGCTACACCTTC. This encodes CASSLISYGYTF. The chain combines TRBV12-3 or TRBV12-4 with TRBJ1-2; unclear D gene. Trimming stripped 2 bases from V and 4 bases from J, with 5 bases between. The CDR3 runs 12 residues.

This clone appeared a few times. This chain links TRBV30 with TRBJ1-6; D gene uncertain. Germline-derived CDR1 and CDR2 are GTSNPN and SVGIG (reference sequence). The CDR3 covers 13 residues. Trimming stripped 3 bases from V and 1 base from J, with 4 bases between. Here the CDR3 reads CAWRTSYNSPLHF. The CDR3 DNA follows: TGTGCCTGGAGGACATCCTATAATTCACCCCTCCACTTT.

The CDR3 sequence: CASLTAGQGGTEAFF. The CDR3 DNA sequence: TGTGCCAGCTTGACTGCCGGACAGGGGGGGACTGAAGCTTTCTTT. The chain couples TRBV18 to TRBJ1-1; 10 positions agree with TRBD1. The ends lost 7 bases at V and 5 bases at J; junction bases unmatched: 10. This CDR3 region has 15 residues. CDR1 is KGHSH, CDR2 LQKENI, per germline. The full variable domain, completed using reference TRBV18 and TRBJ1-1, is NAGVMQNPRHLVRRRGQEARLRCSPMKGHSHVYWYRQLPEEGLKFMVYLQKENIIDESGMPKERFSAEFPKEGPSILRIQQVVRGDSAAYFCASLTAGQGGTEAFFGQGTRLTVV.

As for this clone: The same CDR3 arises from other DNA sequences in this sample as well. The V and J genes are TRBV28 and TRBJ1-6, with TRBD1 matching over 9 bases. Looked up from germline, CDR1 is MDHEN and CDR2 is SYDVKM. The CDR3 has 15 residues. After removal of 6 bases from V and 6 bases from J, the junction contained 6 bases not matched to a gene. The CDR3 sequence: CASSSQGQGNSPLHF. CDR3 bases: TGTGCCAGCAGCTCTCAGGGACAGGGTAATTCACCCCTCCACTTT.

This clone is a singleton in its sample. The rearrangement links TRBV7-9 to TRBJ2-5; D is uncertain. V was shortened by 3 bases and J by 2 bases, with 13 bases between the two germline ends. This CDR3 has 15 residues. CDR1 SEHNR and CDR2 FQNEAQ come from the germline V gene (reference sequence). CDR3 sequence (DNA): TGTGCCAGCAGCTTGGAAAATTTGGAGCAAGAGACCCAGTACTTC. The encoded protein is CASSLENLEQETQYF. Variable domain in full (rest from reference TRBV7-9 and TRBJ2-5): DTGVSQNPRHKITKRGQNVTFRCDPISEHNRLYWYRQTLGQGPEFLTYFQNEAQLEKSRLLSDRFSAERPKGSFSTLEIQRTEQGDSAMYLCASSLENLEQETQYFGPGTRLLVL.

This CDR3 reads CATSQGVTEAFF. The CDR3 DNA follows: TGTGCCACCAGTCAGGGGGTCACTGAAGCTTTCTTT. The genes are TRBV24-1 and TRBJ1-1; 7 bases are shared with TRBD1. The V and J ends lost 6 bases and 4 bases, in that order; junction bases with no gene match: 1. From germline, CDR1 is KGHDR and CDR2 SFDVKD. The CDR3 consists of 12 residues.

This clone was counted only a few times. The J gene is TRBJ2-7, the V gene TRBV5-4, with D possibly being TRBD2 (6 bases). This CDR3 is built from 14 residues. Trimming took off 4 bases at V and 1 base at J, with 12 bases between the two ends. Looked up from germline, CDR1 is SGHNT and CDR2 is YYREEE (reference sequence). CDR3 loop: CASSTGTFSYEQYF. CDR3 coding DNA: TGTGCCAGCAGCACCGGGACTTTTTCCTACGAGCAGTACTTC. Full variable domain (outside the CDR3, taken from reference TRBV5-4 and TRBJ2-7): ETGVTQSPTHLIKTRGQQVTLRCSSQSGHNTVSWYQQALGQGPQFIFQYYREEENGRGNFPPRFSGLQFPNYSSELNVNALELDDSALYLCASSTGTFSYEQYFGPGTRLTVT.

This chain connects TRBV6-2 or TRBV6-3 to TRBJ2-2, with TRBD2 identical over 12 bases. The CDR3 contains 18 residues. V shed 5 bases, J shed 3 bases, and the junction held 10 bases outside the gene matches. In germline, CDR1 is MNHEY, CDR2 SVGEGT. As DNA, the CDR3 is TGTGCCAGCAGTACTAGACTAGCGGGAGCTTTGGACACCGGGGAGCTGTTTTTT. This sequence encodes CASSTRLAGALDTGELFF.

J is TRBJ2-1 and V is TRBV14; TRBD2 agrees at 10 bases. In germline, CDR1 is SGHDN, CDR2 FVKESK. V was pared by 3 bases and J by 4 bases, with 9 bases of the junction left unmatched. The CDR3 loop spans 17 amino acids. The DNA of the CDR3 is TGTGCCAGCAGCCAGCCCACTAGCGGGAAAGGGTACAATGAGCAGTTCTTC. This gives the protein CASSQPTSGKGYNEQFF.

The chain has TRBV20-1 and TRBJ2-5, with D unresolved. Trimming removed 5 bases from V and 1 base from J, with 5 bases in between. CDR1 is DFQATT, CDR2 SNEGSKA, per germline (reference sequence). The CDR3 spans 11 residues. The DNA of the CDR3 is TGCAGTGCTCCGTCCCAAGAGACCCAGTACTTC. Amino acids: CSAPSQETQYF.

CDR3 nucleotide sequence: TGTGCCAGCAGCTTAACCGGGACAGGGGGTTTGTACGAGCAGTACTTC. This gives the protein CASSLTGTGGLYEQYF. The V call is TRBV5-4, the J call TRBJ2-7; 11 bases agree with TRBD1. V was pared by 2 bases and J by 4 bases, with 8 bases of the junction left unmatched. The CDR3 length is 16 residues. Germline V gene lookup returns CDR1 SGHNT and CDR2 YYREEE (reference sequence).

The rearrangement joins TRBV3-1 (or the pseudogene TRBV3-2) to TRBJ2-7; possible D gene TRBD1, 6 bases. The CDR3 is made up of 14 amino acids. Trimming removed 4 bases from V and 2 bases from J, with 12 bases in between. The V gene's germline CDR1 is LGHDT and CDR2 YNNKEL (reference sequence). CDR3 sequence (DNA): TGTGCCAGCAGCCCGAGCCAGGGGCCCTACGAGCAGTACTTC. Its protein product is CASSPSQGPYEQYF.

This clone was picked up one time. A read error may explain this, as a much larger clone is one base away. The V and J genes are TRBV2 and TRBJ2-3; perhaps TRBD2 as D (5 bases). The germline V gene encodes CDR1 SNHLY and CDR2 FYNNEI. Deletions cut 5 bases from V and 0 bases from J, with 6 bases between. The CDR3 sequence is 13 residues long. The CDR3 spells CASSRGSTDTQYF. In DNA, the CDR3 is TGTGCCAGCAGTCGCGGGAGCACAGATACGCAGTATTTT.

The J gene is TRBJ1-3, the V gene TRBV10-3; D remains unclear. The CDR3 length is 14 residues. The germline V gene encodes CDR1 ENHRY and CDR2 SYGVKD. V lost 5 bases, J lost 0 bases, and 8 bases lay in between. CDR3 in amino acids: CAISPGGSGNTIYF. The CDR3, as DNA: TGTGCCATCAGTCCAGGAGGCTCTGGAAACACCATATATTTT.

In this sample, this clone turned up a few times. This rearrangement joins TRBV27 to TRBJ1-4; D is undetermined. Germline assignment: CDR1 MNHEY and CDR2 SMNVEV (reference sequence). There are 15 residues in the CDR3. Trimming left V 5 bases short and J 8 bases short, with 18 bases between. CDR3 bases: TGTGCCAGCAGTACCGGGTCTTCTAACGAGGAAAAACTGTTTTTT. This translates into CASSTGSSNEEKLFF.

This chain joins TRBV11-2 and TRBJ2-1; TRBD2 matches 9 bases. The germline V gene has CDR1 SGHAT and CDR2 FQNNGV. The CDR3 is 19 residues long. The V segment lost 0 bases and the J segment 6 bases; nucleotides outside the gene matches: 15. The CDR3 DNA reads as TGTGCCAGCAGCTTAGATCGGGGTAGCGGGAGTTACTTTTTCAATGAGCAGTTCTTC. Translating gives CASSLDRGSGSYFFNEQFF.

The chain combines TRBV29-1 with TRBJ2-3; D is perhaps TRBD1 (6 bases). The ends were cut back, 7 bases at V and 0 bases at J, with 14 bases in the middle. Germline V gives CDR1 SQVTM, CDR2 ANQGSEA. The CDR3 extends over 14 amino acids. The CDR3 spells CSARPGHSTDTQYF. As DNA, the CDR3 is TGCAGCGCCAGACCGGGACACAGCACAGATACGCAGTATTTT.

The rearrangement links TRBV19 to TRBJ1-6; 8 bases are a match to TRBD1. The CDR3 is made up of 14 amino acids. Per the germline V gene, CDR1 is LNHDA and CDR2 is SQIVND (reference sequence). Trimming at V came to 6 bases and at J to 9 bases, leaving 7 bases not matched to a gene. The CDR3 DNA follows: TGTGCCAGTAGACCGACAGGGGTAGGTTCACCCCTCCACTTT. It specifies CASRPTGVGSPLHF.

The chain combines TRBV5-1 with TRBJ2-7; TRBD1 matches at 9 bases. Germline lookup yields CDR1 SGHRS and CDR2 YFSETQ. The CDR3 covers 14 residues. V trimming: 3 bases; J trimming: 6 bases; junction bases outside the gene matches: 7. In DNA, the CDR3 is TGCGCCAGCAGCTACGGGACAGGGTTGCGCGAGCAGTACTTC. This sequence encodes CASSYGTGLREQYF. Together with reference TRBV5-1 and TRBJ2-7, the CDR3 gives the full variable domain: KAGVTQTPRYLIKTRGQQVTLSCSPISGHRSVSWYQQTPGQGLQFLFEYFSETQRNKGNFPGRFSGRQFSNSRSEMNVSTLELGDSALYLCASSYGTGLREQYFGPGTRLTVT.

This chain joins TRBV7-9 and TRBJ2-2; D not certain. V shed 10 bases and J shed 4 bases, with 13 bases lying between them. This CDR3 has 13 amino acids. The V gene's germline CDR1 is SEHNR and CDR2 FQNEAQ (reference sequence). The CDR3 nucleotides are TGTGCCATCCTAGACCCAAGCACCGGGGAGCTGTTTTTT. Its protein is CAILDPSTGELFF.